This TCR beta chain appears in the sequencing data of a study of cytomegalovirus exposure and HLA in healthy donors. About the research overall: Per a later analysis, the 666 first-cohort and 120 or so validation repertoires shared one platform. Study findings and constraints: The study listed some 160 cytomegalovirus-associated TCR beta chains. Subsequent analysis showed first-cohort TCR clusters tending to co-occur in some 120 validation repertoires.

Here immunoSEQ multiplex PCR was the method, and the copy in TCRdb shows in-frame clones only, minus some. This table holds some 290,000 clones, roughly 90% found once. Germline values: CDR1 LNHDA, CDR2 SQIVND (reference sequence). V gave up 3 bases and J gave up 5 bases; unmatched junction bases: 6. The CDR3 is made up of 14 amino acids. This clone occurred once. The target antigen is unknown. The sample consisted of PBMCs. V usage is TRBV19 and J usage is TRBJ2-7, with TRBD2 matching 8 bases. This clonotype originated in a man aged 25 to 40 in good health and CMV-seronegative. The CDR3 DNA reads as TGTGCCAGTAGTATCGGGACTAGTTCCCACGAGCAGTACTTC. Translating it yields CASSIGTSSHEQYF.